The 20 T cell receptor beta chains reported below all come from one sample, sequenced in a study of shared clonotypes between healthy human individuals. Naive CD8 cells comprised CD45RO-negative, CCR7-positively selected cells, excluding terminally differentiated effector memory CD45RA+ cells. Sequencing used immunoSEQ multiplex PCR; TCRdb keeps in-frame clones, though not all of them. Of approximately 590,000 clones detected, roughly 95% appear once; the ten largest clones hold 0.095% to 0.12%. Sequencing was done on a sample of naive CD8+ T cells sorted from blood. These receptor sequences come from a woman younger than 45 in good health.

The chain has TRBV15 and TRBJ1-4; D not resolved. The CDR3 has 15 amino acids. V dropped 1 base and J dropped 8 bases, with 14 bases sitting between them. In germline, CDR1 is LNHNV, CDR2 YYDKDF (reference sequence). This CDR3 is CATSRADQSAEKLFF. As DNA, the CDR3 is TGTGCCACCAGCAGAGCAGACCAGTCAGCCGAAAAACTGTTTTTT.

The chain joins TRBV28 to TRBJ2-5, with TRBD2 identical over 7 bases. The CDR3 contains 17 residues. V trimming: 7 bases; J trimming: 4 bases; junction bases outside the gene matches: 18. Per the germline V gene, CDR1 is MDHEN and CDR2 is SYDVKM. The CDR3 DNA reads TGTGCCAGCACCGGGGGAGCCGGGACTAACCTGGGAGAGACCCAGTACTTC. Protein product: CASTGGAGTNLGETQYF.

The gene calls are TRBV18 and TRBJ2-7; D is perhaps TRBD1 (6 bases). Per the germline V gene, CDR1 is KGHSH and CDR2 is LQKENI. The CDR3 is 14 amino acids. The V and J ends lost 1 base and 9 bases respectively, with 16 bases between them. The CDR3 is CASSPQTGPPGQYF. For the CDR3, the DNA is TGTGCCAGCTCACCACAAACAGGGCCCCCGGGGCAGTACTTC.

The rearrangement joins TRBV5-6 to TRBJ1-5; D remains ambiguous. CDR1 and CDR2 (germline): SGHDT, YYEEEE. The CDR3 consists of 16 residues. V was cut by 0 bases and J by 0 bases, with 10 bases left in between. The CDR3: CASSLAESYSNQPQHF. The CDR3 region has the DNA TGTGCCAGCAGCTTGGCAGAGTCTTATAGCAATCAGCCCCAGCATTTT.

The gene calls are TRBV6-1 and TRBJ2-7; 7 bases match TRBD2. Germline CDR1 reads MNHNS; CDR2 reads SASEGT. Unmatched junction bases numbered 8, after V lost 8 bases and J lost 4 bases. The CDR3 is 13 residues long. CDR3 sequence: CASEGRDGYEQYF. CDR3 DNA sequence: TGTGCCAGCGAGGGGAGGGATGGGTACGAGCAGTACTTC.

This rearrangement joins TRBV7-9 to TRBJ2-7; no definite D call. Germline V gene data show CDR1 as SEHNR and CDR2 as FQNEAQ (reference sequence). With 1 base removed from V and 3 bases from J, the gap between germline ends came to 10 bases. The CDR3 runs 14 residues. As DNA, the CDR3 is TGTGCCAGCAGCTTAGTAGGTGAGAACTACGAGCAGTACTTC. Translation: CASSLVGENYEQYF.

The chain combines TRBV5-1 with TRBJ2-2; 9 nucleotides line up with TRBD1. Germline CDR1 reads SGHRS; CDR2 reads YFSETQ. Unmatched junction bases numbered 11, after V lost 3 bases and J lost 2 bases. The CDR3 extends over 18 amino acids. In DNA, the CDR3 is TGCGCCAGCAGCTCTTATTCCGGGACAGGGATCAACACCGGGGAGCTGTTTTTT. Translating it yields CASSSYSGTGINTGELFF.

This rearrangement joins TRBV2 to TRBJ2-1; 15 bases are a match to TRBD2. Germline CDR1 reads SNHLY; CDR2 reads FYNNEI. The trim removed 4 bases at V and 5 bases at J, leaving 6 bases unmatched. This CDR3 comprises 17 residues. CDR3 loop: CASSGTSGRASDNEQFF. The CDR3 coding sequence is TGTGCCAGCAGTGGGACTAGCGGGAGGGCCTCGGACAATGAGCAGTTCTTC.

The chain links TRBV29-1 to TRBJ2-7, with 7 bases aligning to TRBD2. This CDR3 is built from 13 residues. CDR1 is SQVTM and CDR2 is ANQGSEA in the germline V gene. With V trimmed by 3 bases and J by 0 bases, 2 bases remained unmatched. The CDR3 DNA reads TGCAGCGTTGAGGCTAGCGGCTCCTACGAGCAGTACTTC. Translating gives CSVEASGSYEQYF.

The rearrangement links TRBV28 to TRBJ2-1; 7 positions match TRBD2. Germline V gene lookup returns CDR1 MDHEN and CDR2 SYDVKM. V lost 2 bases, J lost 2 bases, and 6 bases stayed unmatched. The length of the CDR3 is 16 residues. The CDR3 loop is CASSLKAGTTYNEQFF. DNA for the CDR3: TGTGCCAGCAGTTTAAAAGCGGGAACCACCTACAATGAGCAGTTCTTC.

V and J are TRBV7-8 and TRBJ1-5; D is unresolved. Deletions cut 6 bases from V and 9 bases from J, with 27 bases between. CDR1 is SGHVS, CDR2 FQNEAQ, per germline. CDR3 length equals 17 residues. CDR3 amino acids: CASSPTQLGRRGLPQHF. The CDR3 DNA sequence: TGTGCCAGCAGTCCCACTCAACTTGGACGCCGCGGGTTGCCCCAGCATTTT. Full variable domain (remainder filled in from reference TRBV7-8 and TRBJ1-5): GAGVSQSPRYKVAKRGQDVALRCDPISGHVSLFWYQQALGQGPEFLTYFQNEAQLDKSGLPSDRFFAERPEGSVSTLKIQRTQQEDSAVYLCASSPTQLGRRGLPQHFGDGTRLSIL.

The chain is built from TRBV5-1 and TRBJ1-5; 7 bases match TRBD1. The trim removed 4 bases at V and 0 bases at J, leaving 10 bases unmatched. CDR1 is SGHRS, CDR2 YFSETQ, per germline. There are 17 residues in the CDR3. This chain's CDR3 is CASSPGTEIYSNQPQHF. CDR3 DNA sequence: TGCGCCAGCAGCCCGGGGACAGAAATTTATAGCAATCAGCCCCAGCATTTT.

The chain employs TRBV9 and TRBJ2-3, with TRBD2 matching over 9 bases. Germline V gene data show CDR1 as SGDLS and CDR2 as YYNGEE. The J segment lost 0 bases and the V segment lost 2 bases, leaving 4 bases of the junction unmatched. The CDR3 sequence is 16 residues long. CDR3 DNA sequence: TGTGCCAGCAGCGTCGGGACTAGCTCTAGCACAGATACGCAGTATTTT. Protein product: CASSVGTSSSTDTQYF.

This chain joins TRBV29-1 and TRBJ2-1, with D perhaps TRBD1 or TRBD2 (5 bases each). The CDR3 length is 14 residues. The V gene's germline CDR1 is SQVTM and CDR2 ANQGSEA. Trimming removed 5 bases at V and 3 bases at J, with 14 bases between. The CDR3: CSVFPGTNYNEQFF. The CDR3 DNA follows: TGCAGCGTTTTCCCCGGGACGAACTACAATGAGCAGTTCTTC.

J is TRBJ2-7 and V is TRBV7-8, with no clear D. The CDR3 is 14 amino acids. V was pared by 0 bases and J by 2 bases, with 8 bases between. Germline CDR1 is SGHVS and CDR2 is FQNEAQ. The CDR3 nucleotides are TGTGCCAGCAGCTTAGCGTTTCTCACCTACGAGCAGTACTTC. This gives the protein CASSLAFLTYEQYF.

Notes on this clone: The same CDR3 is also encoded by other DNA sequences in this sample. The chain uses TRBV9 and TRBJ2-1; the D gene is possibly TRBD2 (5 bases). Trimming left V 2 bases short and J 9 bases short, with 9 bases between. Germline V gene data show CDR1 as SGDLS and CDR2 as YYNGEE. This CDR3 contains 12 residues. The CDR3 sequence is CASSVEGGEQFF. The CDR3 DNA reads as TGTGCCAGCAGCGTTGAGGGTGGTGAGCAGTTCTTC. The complete variable domain, with remaining parts taken from reference TRBV9 and TRBJ2-1, reads DSGVTQTPKHLITATGQRVTLRCSPRSGDLSVYWYQQSLDQGLQFLIQYYNGEERAKGNILERFSAQQFPDLHSELNLSSLELGDSALYFCASSVEGGEQFFGPGTRLTVL.

The chain combines TRBV5-3 with TRBJ2-5; unclear D gene. The closer fit of TRBJ2-7 to the DNA end suggests the J call may be wrong. TRBV5-3 qualifies as an ORF whose function is uncertain. The CDR3 contains 14 residues. In DNA, the CDR3 is TGTGCCAGAATCCTCCTCGGGCCGTACTACGAGCAGTACTTC. Translation gives CARILLGPYYEQYF.

This clone occurred a few times. The J gene is TRBJ1-1, the V gene TRBV29-1, with D unclear. Germline V gene lookup returns CDR1 SQVTM and CDR2 ANQGSEA. V was trimmed by 8 bases and J by 6 bases, leaving 13 bases between them. CDR3 length equals 11 residues. CDR3 bases: TGCAGCCTCACCAACCGGGCTGAAGCTTTCTTT. Encoded protein: CSLTNRAEAFF.

CDR3 sequence: CASSQVGFSGSSYEQYF. CDR3 nucleotides: TGTGCCAGCAGCCAAGTAGGTTTTAGCGGGAGTAGCTACGAGCAGTACTTC. V gene TRBV4-2 combines with J gene TRBJ2-7, with 9 bases aligning to TRBD2. The germline CDR1 and CDR2 sequences are LGHNA and YNFKEQ. The CDR3 is 17 residues long. Unmatched junction bases numbered 10, after V lost 1 base and J lost 3 bases.

A single count supports this clone. This chain links TRBV7-9 with TRBJ2-1; D not certain. The V and J ends lost 8 bases and 9 bases respectively, with 14 bases between them. CDR3 length: 12 amino acids. Germline assignment: CDR1 SEHNR and CDR2 FQNEAQ (reference sequence). The CDR3 DNA follows: TGTGCCAGCGGCGCGCCTCAACGTGAGCAGTTCTTC. Residues: CASGAPQREQFF.